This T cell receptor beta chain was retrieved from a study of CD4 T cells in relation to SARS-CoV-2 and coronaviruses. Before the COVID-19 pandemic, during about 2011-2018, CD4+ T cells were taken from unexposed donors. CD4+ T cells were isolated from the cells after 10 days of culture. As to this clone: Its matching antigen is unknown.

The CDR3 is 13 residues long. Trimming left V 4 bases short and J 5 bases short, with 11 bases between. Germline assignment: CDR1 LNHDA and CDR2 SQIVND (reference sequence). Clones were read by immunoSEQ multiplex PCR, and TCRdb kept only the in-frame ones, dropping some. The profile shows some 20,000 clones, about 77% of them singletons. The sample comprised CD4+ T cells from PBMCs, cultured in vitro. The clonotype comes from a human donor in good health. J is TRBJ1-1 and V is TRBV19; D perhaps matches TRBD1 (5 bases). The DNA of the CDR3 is TGTGCCAGTAGTACAGGGCTTGGGACTGAAGCTTTCTTT. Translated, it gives CASSTGLGTEAFF.